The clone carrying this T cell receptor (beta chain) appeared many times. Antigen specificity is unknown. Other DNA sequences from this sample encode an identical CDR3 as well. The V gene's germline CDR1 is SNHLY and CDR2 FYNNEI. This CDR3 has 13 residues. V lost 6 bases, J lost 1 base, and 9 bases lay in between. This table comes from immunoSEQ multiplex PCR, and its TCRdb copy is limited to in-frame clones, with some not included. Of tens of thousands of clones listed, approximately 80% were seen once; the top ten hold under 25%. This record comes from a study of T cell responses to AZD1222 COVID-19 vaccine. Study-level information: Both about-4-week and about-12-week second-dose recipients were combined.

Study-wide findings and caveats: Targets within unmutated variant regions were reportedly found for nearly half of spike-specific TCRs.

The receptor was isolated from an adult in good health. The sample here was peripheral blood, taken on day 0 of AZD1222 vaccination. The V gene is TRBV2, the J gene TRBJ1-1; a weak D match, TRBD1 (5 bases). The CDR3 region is CASSPGTNTEAFF. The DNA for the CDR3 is TGTGCCAGCAGCCCCGGGACGAACACTGAAGCTTTCTTT.